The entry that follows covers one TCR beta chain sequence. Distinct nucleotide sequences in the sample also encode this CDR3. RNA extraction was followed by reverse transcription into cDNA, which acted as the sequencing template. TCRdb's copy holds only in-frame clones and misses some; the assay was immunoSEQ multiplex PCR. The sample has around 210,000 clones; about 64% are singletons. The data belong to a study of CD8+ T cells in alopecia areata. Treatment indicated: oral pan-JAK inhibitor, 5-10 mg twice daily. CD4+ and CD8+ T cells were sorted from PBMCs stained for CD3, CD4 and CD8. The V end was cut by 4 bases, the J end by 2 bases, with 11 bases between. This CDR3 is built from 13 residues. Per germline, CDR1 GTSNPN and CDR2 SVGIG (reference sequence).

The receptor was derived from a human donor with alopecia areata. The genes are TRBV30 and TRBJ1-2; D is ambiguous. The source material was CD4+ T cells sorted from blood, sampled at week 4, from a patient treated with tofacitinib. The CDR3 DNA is TGTGCCTGGAACAAGGACTCAAACTATGGCTACACCTTC. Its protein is CAWNKDSNYGYTF.